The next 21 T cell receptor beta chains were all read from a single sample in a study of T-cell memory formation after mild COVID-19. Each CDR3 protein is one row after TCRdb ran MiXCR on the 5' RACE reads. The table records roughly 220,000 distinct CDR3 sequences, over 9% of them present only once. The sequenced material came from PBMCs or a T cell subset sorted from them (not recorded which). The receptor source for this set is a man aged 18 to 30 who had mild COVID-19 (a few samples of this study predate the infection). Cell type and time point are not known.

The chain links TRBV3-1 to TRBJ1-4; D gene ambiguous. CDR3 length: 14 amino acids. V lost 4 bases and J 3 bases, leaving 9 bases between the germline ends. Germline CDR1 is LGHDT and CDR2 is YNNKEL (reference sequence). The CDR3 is CASSPGTSNEKLFF. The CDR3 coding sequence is TGTGCCAGCAGCCCGGGTACGTCTAATGAAAAACTGTTTTTT. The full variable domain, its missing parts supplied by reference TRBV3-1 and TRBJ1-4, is DTAVSQTPKYLVTQMGNDKSIKCEQNLGHDTMYWYKQDSKKFLKIMFSYNNKELIINETVPNRFSPKSPDKAHLNLHINSLELGDSAVYFCASSPGTSNEKLFFGSGTQLSVL.

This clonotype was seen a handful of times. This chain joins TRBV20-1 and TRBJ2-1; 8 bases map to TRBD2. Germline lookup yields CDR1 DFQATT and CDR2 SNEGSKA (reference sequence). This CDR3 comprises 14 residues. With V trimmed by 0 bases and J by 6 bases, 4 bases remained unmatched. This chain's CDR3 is CSARDPRGGNEQFF. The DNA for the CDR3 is TGCAGTGCTAGAGATCCCCGGGGGGGCAATGAGCAGTTCTTC.

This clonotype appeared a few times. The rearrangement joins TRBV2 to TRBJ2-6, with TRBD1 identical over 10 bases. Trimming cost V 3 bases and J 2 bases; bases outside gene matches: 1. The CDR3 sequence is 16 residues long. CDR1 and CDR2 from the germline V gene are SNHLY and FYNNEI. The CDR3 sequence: CASSEGQGPGANVLTF. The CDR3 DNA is TGTGCCAGCAGTGAGGGACAGGGGCCTGGGGCCAACGTCCTGACTTTC.

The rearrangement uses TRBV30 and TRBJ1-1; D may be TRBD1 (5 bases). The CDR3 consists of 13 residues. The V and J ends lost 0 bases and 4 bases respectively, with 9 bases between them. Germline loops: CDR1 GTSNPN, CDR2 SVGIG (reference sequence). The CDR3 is CAWSVGQGTEAFF. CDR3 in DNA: TGTGCCTGGAGTGTGGGGCAGGGCACTGAAGCTTTCTTT.

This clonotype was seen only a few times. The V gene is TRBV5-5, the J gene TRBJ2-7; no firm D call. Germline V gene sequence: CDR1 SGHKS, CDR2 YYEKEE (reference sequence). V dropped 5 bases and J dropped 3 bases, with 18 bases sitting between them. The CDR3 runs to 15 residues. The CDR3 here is CASRGLVVGDYEQYV. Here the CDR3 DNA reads TGTGCCAGCAGGGGGTTGGTGGTGGGCGACTACGAGCAGTACGTC.

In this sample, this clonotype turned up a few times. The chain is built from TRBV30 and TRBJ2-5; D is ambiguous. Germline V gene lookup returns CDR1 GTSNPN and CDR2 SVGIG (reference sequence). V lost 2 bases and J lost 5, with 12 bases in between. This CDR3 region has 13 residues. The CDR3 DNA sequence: TGTGCCTGGAGTCGACGGGTTAGGGAGACCCAGTACTTC. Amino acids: CAWSRRVRETQYF.

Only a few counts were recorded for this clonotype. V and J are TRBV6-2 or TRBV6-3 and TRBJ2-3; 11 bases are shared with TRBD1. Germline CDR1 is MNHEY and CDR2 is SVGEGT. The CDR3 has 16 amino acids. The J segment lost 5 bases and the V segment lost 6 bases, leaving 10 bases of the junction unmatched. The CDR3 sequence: CASSYRSGTGGDTQYF. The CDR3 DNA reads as TGTGCCAGCAGCTATAGATCCGGGACAGGGGGAGATACGCAGTATTTT.

CDR3: CANTSVGGKGYTF. The CDR3 DNA follows: TGTGCCAACACCTCCGTGGGGGGGAAAGGCTACACCTTC. The chain links TRBV7-2 to TRBJ1-2; weak D call: TRBD1 (5 bases). V gave up 10 bases and J gave up 8 bases, with 20 bases separating them. This CDR3 has 13 amino acids. Germline V gene sequence: CDR1 SGHTA, CDR2 FQGNSA.

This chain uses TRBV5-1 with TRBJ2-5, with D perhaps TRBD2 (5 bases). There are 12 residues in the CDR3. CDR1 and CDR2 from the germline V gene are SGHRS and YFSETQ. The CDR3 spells CASGLSQETQYF. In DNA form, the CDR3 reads TGCGCTTCGGGGTTATCTCAAGAGACCCAGTACTTC. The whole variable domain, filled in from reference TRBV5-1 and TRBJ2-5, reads KAGVTQTPRYLIKTRGQQVTLSCSPISGHRSVSWYQQTPGQGLQFLFEYFSETQRNKGNFPGRFSGRQFSNSRSEMNVSTLELGDSALYLCASGLSQETQYFGPGTRLLVL.

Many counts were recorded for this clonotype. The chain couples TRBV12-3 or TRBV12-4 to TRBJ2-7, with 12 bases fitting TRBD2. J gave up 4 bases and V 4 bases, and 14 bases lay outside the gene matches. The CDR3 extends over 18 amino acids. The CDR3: CASSSPDGLAGGLYEQYF. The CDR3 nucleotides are TGTGCCAGCAGTTCCCCCGATGGGCTAGCGGGGGGGCTGTACGAGCAGTACTTC.

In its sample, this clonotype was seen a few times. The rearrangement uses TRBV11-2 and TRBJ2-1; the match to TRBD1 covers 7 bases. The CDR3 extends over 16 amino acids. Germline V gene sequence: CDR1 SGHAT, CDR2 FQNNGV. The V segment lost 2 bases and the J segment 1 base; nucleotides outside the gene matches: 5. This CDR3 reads CASSLRRTGSYNEQFF. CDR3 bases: TGTGCCAGCAGCTTAAGGAGGACAGGTTCCTACAATGAGCAGTTCTTC. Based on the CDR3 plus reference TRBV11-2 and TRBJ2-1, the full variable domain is EAGVAQSPRYKIIEKRQSVAFWCNPISGHATLYWYQQILGQGPKLLIQFQNNGVVDDSQLPKDRFSAERLKGVDSTLKIQPAKLEDSAVYLCASSLRRTGSYNEQFFGPGTRLTVL.

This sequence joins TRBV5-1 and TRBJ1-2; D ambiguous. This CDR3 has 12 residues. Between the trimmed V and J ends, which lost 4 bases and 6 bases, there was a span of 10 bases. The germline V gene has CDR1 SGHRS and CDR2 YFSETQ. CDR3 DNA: TGCGCCAGCAGCCCTGTTGGGGATGGCTACACCTTC. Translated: CASSPVGDGYTF.

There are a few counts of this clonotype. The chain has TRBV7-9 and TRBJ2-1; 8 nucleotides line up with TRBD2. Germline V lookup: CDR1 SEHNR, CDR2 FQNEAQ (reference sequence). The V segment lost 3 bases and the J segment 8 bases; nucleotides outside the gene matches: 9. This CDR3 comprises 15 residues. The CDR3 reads CASSLFAGGEDEQFF. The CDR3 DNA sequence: TGTGCCAGCAGCTTGTTTGCGGGGGGAGAGGATGAGCAGTTCTTC.

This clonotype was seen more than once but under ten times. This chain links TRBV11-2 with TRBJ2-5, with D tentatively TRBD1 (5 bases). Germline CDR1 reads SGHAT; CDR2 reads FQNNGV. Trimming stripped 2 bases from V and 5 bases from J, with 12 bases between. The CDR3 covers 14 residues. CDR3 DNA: TGTGCCAGCAGCTTATCCAGGGTCCGGGAGACCCAGTACTTC. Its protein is CASSLSRVRETQYF. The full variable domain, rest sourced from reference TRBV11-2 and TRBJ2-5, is EAGVAQSPRYKIIEKRQSVAFWCNPISGHATLYWYQQILGQGPKLLIQFQNNGVVDDSQLPKDRFSAERLKGVDSTLKIQPAKLEDSAVYLCASSLSRVRETQYFGPGTRLLVL.

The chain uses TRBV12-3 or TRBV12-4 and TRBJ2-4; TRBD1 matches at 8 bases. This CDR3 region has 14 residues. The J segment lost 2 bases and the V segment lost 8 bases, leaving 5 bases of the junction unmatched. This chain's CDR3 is CASGGQVSKNIQYF. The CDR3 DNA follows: TGTGCCAGCGGGGGACAGGTGTCCAAAAACATTCAGTACTTC.

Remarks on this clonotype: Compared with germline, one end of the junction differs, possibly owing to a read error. CDR3 bases: TGTGCCAGCAGCAGGACAGGGGGCTTAACCATCCACTTC. Amino acid sequence: CASSRTGGLTIHF. This chain connects TRBV7-9 to TRBJ2-5, with 11 bases that match TRBD1. CDR1 and CDR2 from the germline V gene are SEHNR and FQNEAQ (reference sequence). The CDR3 sequence is 13 residues long.

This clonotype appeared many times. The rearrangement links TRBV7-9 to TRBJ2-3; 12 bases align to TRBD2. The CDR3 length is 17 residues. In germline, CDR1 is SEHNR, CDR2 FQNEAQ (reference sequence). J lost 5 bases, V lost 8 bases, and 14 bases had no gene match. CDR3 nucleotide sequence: TGTGCCAGCCCTAGCGGGGGGGTATCTCATCTTGGAGATACGCAGTATTTT. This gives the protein CASPSGGVSHLGDTQYF. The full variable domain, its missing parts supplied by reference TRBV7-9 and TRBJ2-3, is DTGVSQNPRHKITKRGQNVTFRCDPISEHNRLYWYRQTLGQGPEFLTYFQNEAQLEKSRLLSDRFSAERPKGSFSTLEIQRTEQGDSAMYLCASPSGGVSHLGDTQYFGPGTRLTVL.

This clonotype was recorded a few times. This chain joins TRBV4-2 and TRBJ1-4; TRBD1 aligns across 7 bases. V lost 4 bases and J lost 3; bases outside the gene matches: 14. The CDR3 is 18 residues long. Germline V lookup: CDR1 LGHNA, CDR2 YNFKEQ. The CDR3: CASSPSDRADQANEKLFF. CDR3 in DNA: TGTGCCAGCAGCCCATCTGACAGGGCGGATCAGGCTAATGAAAAACTGTTTTTT.

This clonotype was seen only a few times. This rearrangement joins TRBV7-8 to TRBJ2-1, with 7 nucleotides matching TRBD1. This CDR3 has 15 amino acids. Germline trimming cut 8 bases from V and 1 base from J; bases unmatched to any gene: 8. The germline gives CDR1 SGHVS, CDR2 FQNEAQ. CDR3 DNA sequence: TGTGCCAGCCTACTAGGACAGGCTTCCTACAATGAGCAGTTCTTC. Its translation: CASLLGQASYNEQFF.

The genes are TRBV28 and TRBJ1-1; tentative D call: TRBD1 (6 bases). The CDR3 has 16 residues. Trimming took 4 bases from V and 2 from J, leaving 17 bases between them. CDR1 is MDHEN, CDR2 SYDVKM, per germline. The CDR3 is CASSSAIGTPNTEAFF. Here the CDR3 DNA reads TGTGCCAGCAGTTCCGCCATCGGGACACCTAACACTGAAGCTTTCTTT.

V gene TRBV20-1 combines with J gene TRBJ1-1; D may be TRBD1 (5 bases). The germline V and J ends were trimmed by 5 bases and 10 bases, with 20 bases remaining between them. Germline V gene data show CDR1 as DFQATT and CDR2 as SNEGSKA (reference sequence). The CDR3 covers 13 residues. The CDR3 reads CSAGSDRGGVAFF. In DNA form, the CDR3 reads TGCAGTGCTGGATCTGATCGGGGCGGGGTAGCTTTCTTT.